Shown below are 32 T cell receptor beta chains from a single sample sequenced in a study of T-cell reconstitution after alpha-beta-depleted transplantation in children. Using unique molecular identifiers, the investigators prepared the TCRbeta library. TCRdb reanalysed the PCR reads using MiXCR and keeps one entry per CDR3 protein. Among around 500,000 distinct CDR3 sequences listed, approximately 22% were seen once. The source was PBMCs, mostly from graft donor cells, collected 360 days after TCRalphabeta/CD19-depleted stem cell transplant. All receptors come from a boy under three years old who had a stem cell transplant for acute myeloid leukemia, so the T cells may come from the graft donor.

The chain links TRBV12-3 or TRBV12-4 to TRBJ2-3; no firm D call. V shed 3 bases and J shed 0 bases, with 16 bases lying between them. The CDR3 loop spans 17 amino acids. In DNA form, the CDR3 reads TGTGCCAGCAGTTTTCTTAGAGAAGAATTTAGCACAGATACGCAGTATTTT. As protein: CASSFLREEFSTDTQYF.

This clonotype was counted only a few times. The chain has TRBV24-1 and TRBJ1-1, with TRBD1 matching over 7 bases. This CDR3 region has 15 residues. CDR1 and CDR2 (germline): KGHDR, SFDVKD. V lost 5 bases and J lost 3; bases outside the gene matches: 8. The CDR3 sequence: CATSARTGRYTEAFF. For the CDR3, the DNA is TGTGCCACCAGTGCCAGGACAGGACGTTACACTGAAGCTTTCTTT.

This clonotype has at least ten counts. The chain uses TRBV20-1 and TRBJ2-1; TRBD2 agrees at 9 bases. CDR3 length equals 17 residues. Trimming removed 6 bases from V and 6 bases from J; junction bases left unmatched: 18. From germline, CDR1 is DFQATT and CDR2 SNEGSKA (reference sequence). DNA of the CDR3: TGCAGTGCCACGCCGGGGCGGGGGGGCCGGGTATTCAATGAGCAGTTCTTC. Translating gives CSATPGRGGRVFNEQFF.

This sequence joins TRBV28 and TRBJ2-1; perhaps TRBD2 as D (5 bases). CDR1 is MDHEN, CDR2 SYDVKM, per germline. This CDR3 has 16 amino acids. Trimming removed 2 bases at V and 0 bases at J, with 11 bases between. The CDR3 sequence: CASSLSRTSSYNEQFF. In DNA form, the CDR3 reads TGTGCCAGCAGTTTAAGTAGAACTAGCTCCTACAATGAGCAGTTCTTC.

The CDR3, as DNA: TGTGCCACCAGCAGAGACCTTACAGGGACCCTTGAATATAGCAATCAGCCCCAGCATTTT. Encoded protein: CATSRDLTGTLEYSNQPQHF. The genes are TRBV15 and TRBJ1-5, with D perhaps TRBD1 (6 bases). This CDR3 comprises 20 residues. Trimming took off 0 bases at V and 0 bases at J, with 21 bases between the two ends. Germline values: CDR1 LNHNV, CDR2 YYDKDF (reference sequence).

Many counts were recorded for this clonotype. This chain links TRBV12-3 or TRBV12-4 with TRBJ2-3, with a possible D match to TRBD2 (5 bases). CDR3 length: 15 amino acids. Deletions cut 10 bases from V and 0 bases from J, with 17 bases between. The DNA for the CDR3 is TGTGCCATCCTTCGGGGTCCGAGAAGCACAGATACGCAGTATTTT. Protein product: CAILRGPRSTDTQYF.

The chain recombines TRBV7-3 with TRBJ2-7; tentative D call: TRBD1 (6 bases). Trimming shortened V by 5 bases and J by 2 bases, and 16 bases separated the two germline ends. The CDR3 covers 15 residues. Germline lookup yields CDR1 SGHTA and CDR2 FQGTGA. In nucleotides, the CDR3 is TGTGCCAGCAGCCTAGGGCCAGGGGTGCCCTACGAGCAGTACTTC. It codes for CASSLGPGVPYEQYF.

The chain carries TRBV20-1 and TRBJ2-7, with 9 bases lining up with TRBD2. This CDR3 region has 13 residues. The V and J ends lost 3 bases and 7 bases, in that order; junction bases with no gene match: 7. Per germline, CDR1 DFQATT and CDR2 SNEGSKA (reference sequence). The CDR3 here is CSARGLAGREQYF. CDR3 sequence (DNA): TGCAGTGCTAGGGGCCTAGCGGGGCGAGAGCAGTACTTC.

This clonotype was counted at least ten times. The chain uses TRBV25-1 and TRBJ2-1, with D perhaps TRBD1 (6 bases). CDR3 length equals 13 residues. Per the germline V gene, CDR1 is MGHDK and CDR2 is SYGVNS. V lost 10 bases and J lost 4, with 14 bases in between. CDR3 in DNA: TGTGCCACAGAACAGGGACCGTACAATGAGCAGTTCTTC. Its protein is CATEQGPYNEQFF.

Here the CDR3 reads CASSLLGTGGNSPLHF. The DNA of the CDR3 is TGTGCCAGCAGCCTGTTAGGGACGGGAGGAAATTCACCCCTCCACTTT. The chain combines TRBV11-3 with TRBJ1-6, with a weak D call TRBD1 (5 bases). Germline CDR1 SGHNT, CDR2 YENEEA. The CDR3 runs to 16 residues. V lost 5 bases, J lost 7 bases, and 18 bases lay in between.

Many counts were recorded for this clonotype. The rearrangement joins TRBV11-2 to TRBJ1-5; 12 nucleotides align to TRBD1. V lost 2 bases to trimming and J lost 4 bases; unmatched junction nucleotides: 6. Germline values: CDR1 SGHAT, CDR2 FQNNGV. The CDR3 covers 17 residues. The CDR3 DNA follows: TGTGCCAGCAGCTTAAGGGGGGGACAGGGGGCGAATCAGCCCCAGCATTTT. Translating it yields CASSLRGGQGANQPQHF.

This chain uses TRBV10-2 with TRBJ2-1; D unclear. CDR1 and CDR2 from the germline V gene are WSHSY and SAAADI. The CDR3 runs 12 residues. Trimming removed 7 bases at V and 6 bases at J, with 10 bases between. The CDR3 nucleotides read TGCGCCAGCAATGCAATTACCAATGAGCAGTTCTTC. This translates into CASNAITNEQFF.

Remarks on this clonotype: One end of the junction varies from germline; a read error may be responsible. The chain carries TRBV15 and TRBJ2-4, with TRBD1 as a possible D gene (5 bases). Germline V CDR1 and CDR2: LNHNV, YYDKDF (reference sequence). The CDR3 loop spans 12 amino acids. In DNA form, the CDR3 reads TGTGCCACCGGCAGGGTAGGAAACATTCAGTACTTC. As protein: CATGRVGNIQYF.

This clonotype was detected a few times. The chain combines TRBV27 with TRBJ2-3; no clear D. CDR1 is MNHEY and CDR2 is SMNVEV in the germline V gene (reference sequence). The CDR3 runs to 16 residues. Trimming shortened V by 5 bases and J by 0 bases, and 15 bases separated the two germline ends. The CDR3 region has the DNA TGTGCCAGCAGTCCCGGACCTCAACCTAGCACAGATACGCAGTATTTT. This gives the protein CASSPGPQPSTDTQYF.

The chain joins TRBV28 to TRBJ2-3; D is perhaps TRBD1 or TRBD2 (5 bases each). Trimming took 3 bases from V and 3 from J, leaving 10 bases between them. The CDR3 loop spans 14 amino acids. Looked up from germline, CDR1 is MDHEN and CDR2 is SYDVKM. The CDR3 bases are TGTGCCAGCAGTTTTGGGGACGAAACAGATACGCAGTATTTT. Amino acid sequence: CASSFGDETDTQYF.

This chain links TRBV7-4 with TRBJ2-7; D remains ambiguous. Germline CDR1 is SGHVT and CDR2 is SQSDAQ. The CDR3 is 12 amino acids. Deletions cut 3 bases from V and 7 bases from J, with 10 bases between. CDR3 DNA sequence: TGTGCCAGCAGCTTTGATTTTCAGGAGCAGTACGTC. Its protein is CASSFDFQEQYV.

This clonotype has at least ten counts. The rearrangement links TRBV3-1 to TRBJ2-5, with TRBD2 matching over 11 bases. This CDR3 spans 18 amino acids. J gave up 0 bases and V 4 bases, and 10 bases lay outside the gene matches. Germline lookup yields CDR1 LGHDT and CDR2 YNNKEL (reference sequence). The CDR3 is CASSPSFSSGRYQETQYF. CDR3 nucleotides: TGTGCCAGCAGCCCCTCCTTTTCTAGCGGGAGGTACCAAGAGACCCAGTACTTC.

The chain has TRBV6-5 and TRBJ1-6; 9 positions agree with TRBD1. The length of the CDR3 is 16 residues. Trimming took 2 bases from V and 9 from J; bases not matched to a gene: 8. CDR1 and CDR2 from the germline V gene are MNHEY and SVGAGI. The CDR3 DNA sequence: TGTGCCAGCAGTTACCGGGGACAGGGTATGGTTTCACCCCTCCACTTT. Its translation: CASSYRGQGMVSPLHF.

There are many counts of this clonotype. This chain joins TRBV6-5 and TRBJ2-5; 10 bases map to TRBD2. The V gene end was trimmed by 0 bases and the J gene end by 3 bases; junction bases not matched to a gene: 1. CDR1 MNHEY and CDR2 SVGAGI come from the germline V gene. CDR3 size: 15 residues. DNA for the CDR3: TGTGCCAGCAGTTACTCTGGGACTAGCGAAGAGACCCAGTACTTC. It codes for CASSYSGTSEETQYF.

The table lists this clonotype with a few counts. The junction departs from the called germline gene at one end, perhaps through a read error. The chain is built from TRBV18 and TRBJ1-4; D not resolved. Per germline, CDR1 KGHSH and CDR2 LQKENI. The CDR3 totals 18 residues. Here the CDR3 reads CASSPPMSGSATNEKLFF. As DNA, the CDR3 is TGTGCCAGCTCACCACCTATGAGTGGGAGTGCAACTAATGAGAAACTGTTTTTT.

This clonotype was detected only a few times. V and J are TRBV19 and TRBJ1-5; D unclear. Germline loops: CDR1 LNHDA, CDR2 SQIVND (reference sequence). This CDR3 has 13 residues. The V end lost 3 bases, the J end lost 4 bases, and 7 bases lay between the germline ends. CDR3 sequence: CASSIGHNQPQHF. The CDR3 DNA sequence: TGTGCCAGTAGTATTGGGCATAATCAGCCCCAGCATTTT.

This clonotype has ten or more counts. This chain links TRBV29-1 with TRBJ2-1, with 7 bases aligning to TRBD2. Trimming removed 1 base from V and 2 bases from J; junction bases left unmatched: 2. CDR1 and CDR2 (germline): SQVTM, ANQGSEA. The CDR3 loop spans 14 amino acids. CDR3 sequence (DNA): TGCAGCGTTGAAGGACTAGCTGCCTACAATGAGCAGTTCTTC. This gives the protein CSVEGLAAYNEQFF.

The CDR3 DNA reads as TGTGCCACCAGCAGAGACCCGACATCTCAAGAGACCCAGTACTTC. It specifies CATSRDPTSQETQYF. The V gene is TRBV15, the J gene TRBJ2-5; unclear D gene. Germline assignment: CDR1 LNHNV and CDR2 YYDKDF (reference sequence). Trimming took 0 bases from V and 2 from J, leaving 10 bases between them. The length of the CDR3 is 15 residues.

J is TRBJ2-1 and V is TRBV15; 8 bases fit TRBD2. Germline V lookup: CDR1 LNHNV, CDR2 YYDKDF (reference sequence). V gave up 0 bases and J gave up 4 bases; unmatched junction bases: 8. The CDR3 contains 17 residues. In DNA, the CDR3 is TGTGCCACCAGCAGAGATTGGAAGGCGGGGGGATACAATGAGCAGTTCTTC. It is translated as CATSRDWKAGGYNEQFF.

This clonotype was seen a handful of times. The V call is TRBV12-3 or TRBV12-4, the J call TRBJ2-1, with D unresolved. V was trimmed by 10 bases and J by 5 bases, leaving 9 bases between them. The CDR3 is 11 residues long. CDR3 sequence reads: CATRVHNEQFF. CDR3 DNA: TGTGCCACCCGGGTCCACAATGAGCAGTTCTTC.

The V and J genes are TRBV20-1 and TRBJ2-5; 9 nucleotides match TRBD1. The CDR3 has 15 residues. With V trimmed by 3 bases and J by 2 bases, 7 bases remained unmatched. Germline V lookup: CDR1 DFQATT, CDR2 SNEGSKA (reference sequence). CDR3 residues: CSASSGTGIQETQYF. CDR3 DNA sequence: TGCAGTGCTAGTTCCGGGACAGGGATTCAAGAGACCCAGTACTTC.

A few counts support this clonotype. The CDR3 reads CASSLASGPLGPEAFF. The CDR3 coding sequence is TGTGCCAGCAGCTTAGCCTCCGGGCCCCTAGGGCCTGAAGCTTTCTTT. The rearrangement links TRBV7-9 to TRBJ1-1; D gene ambiguous. Germline V gene data show CDR1 as SEHNR and CDR2 as FQNEAQ (reference sequence). The CDR3 consists of 16 residues. V was clipped by 0 bases and J by 6 bases, with 17 bases between them.

CDR3 nucleotide sequence: TGCAGCGCCCTGACTAGCGGGGGGTACGAGACCCAGTACTTC. Translation: CSALTSGGYETQYF. The genes are TRBV29-1 and TRBJ2-5; 13 bases agree with TRBD2. After removal of 7 bases from V and 5 bases from J, the junction contained 7 bases not matched to a gene. Looked up from germline, CDR1 is SQVTM and CDR2 is ANQGSEA. CDR3 length equals 14 residues.

This chain connects TRBV3-1 to TRBJ1-2; 8 nucleotides agree with TRBD1. The CDR3 covers 15 residues. V gave up 2 bases and J gave up 4 bases; unmatched junction bases: 6. Germline loops: CDR1 LGHDT, CDR2 YNNKEL (reference sequence). The CDR3 DNA sequence: TGTGCCAGCAGCCAATGGGACAGGCAACCCTATGGCTACACCTTC. Amino acid sequence: CASSQWDRQPYGYTF.

The chain couples TRBV20-1 to TRBJ1-2; 12 bases fit TRBD1. CDR3 length: 21 amino acids. Losses at the gene ends were 3 bases for V and 4 bases for J; bases not matched to a gene: 24. Germline lookup yields CDR1 DFQATT and CDR2 SNEGSKA (reference sequence). CDR3 sequence reads: CSARPPGAPPGQGANFYGYTF. The CDR3 region has the DNA TGCAGTGCTAGGCCGCCGGGGGCCCCTCCGGGACAGGGGGCCAACTTCTATGGCTACACCTTC.

This chain uses TRBV7-2 with TRBJ2-7, with D perhaps matching TRBD1 or TRBD2 (5 bases each). Per the germline V gene, CDR1 is SGHTA and CDR2 is FQGNSA. CDR3 size: 15 residues. Trimming stripped 1 base from V and 0 bases from J, with 10 bases between. CDR3 sequence reads: CASSLVRDRSYEQYF. The CDR3 DNA reads as TGTGCCAGCAGCTTAGTTCGGGACCGCTCCTACGAGCAGTACTTC. The variable domain in full, with the rest retrieved from reference TRBV7-2 and TRBJ2-7, is GAGVSQSPSNKVTEKGKDVELRCDPISGHTALYWYRQSLGQGLEFLIYFQGNSAPDKSGLPSDRFSAERTGGSVSTLTIQRTQQEDSAVYLCASSLVRDRSYEQYFGPGTRLTVT.

This clonotype occurred a few times. A much larger clone differs from this one at a single base, so this may be a read error. J is TRBJ2-7 and V is TRBV28; D perhaps matches TRBD1 (6 bases). The germline CDR1 and CDR2 sequences are MDHEN and SYDVKM. V was cut by 5 bases and J by 2 bases, with 7 bases left in between. This CDR3 has 12 amino acids. CDR3 region: CASSGDTYEQYF. In nucleotides, the CDR3 is TGTGCCAGCAGTGGGGACACCTACGAGCAGTACTTC.